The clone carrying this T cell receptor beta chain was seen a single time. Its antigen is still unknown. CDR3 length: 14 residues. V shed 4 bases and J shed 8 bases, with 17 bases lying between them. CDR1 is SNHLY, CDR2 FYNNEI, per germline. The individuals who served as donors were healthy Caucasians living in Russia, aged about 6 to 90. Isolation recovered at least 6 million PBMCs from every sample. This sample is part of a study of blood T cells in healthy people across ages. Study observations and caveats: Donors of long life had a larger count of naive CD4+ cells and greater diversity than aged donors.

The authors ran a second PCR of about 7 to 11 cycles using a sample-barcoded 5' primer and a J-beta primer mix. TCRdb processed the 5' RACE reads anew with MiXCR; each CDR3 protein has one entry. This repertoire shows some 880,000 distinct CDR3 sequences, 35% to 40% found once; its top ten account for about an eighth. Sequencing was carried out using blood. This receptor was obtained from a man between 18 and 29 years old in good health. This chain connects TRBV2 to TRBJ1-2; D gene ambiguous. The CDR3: CASSVLEGAGGYTF. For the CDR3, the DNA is TGTGCCAGCAGTGTTCTGGAGGGCGCCGGCGGCTACACCTTC.